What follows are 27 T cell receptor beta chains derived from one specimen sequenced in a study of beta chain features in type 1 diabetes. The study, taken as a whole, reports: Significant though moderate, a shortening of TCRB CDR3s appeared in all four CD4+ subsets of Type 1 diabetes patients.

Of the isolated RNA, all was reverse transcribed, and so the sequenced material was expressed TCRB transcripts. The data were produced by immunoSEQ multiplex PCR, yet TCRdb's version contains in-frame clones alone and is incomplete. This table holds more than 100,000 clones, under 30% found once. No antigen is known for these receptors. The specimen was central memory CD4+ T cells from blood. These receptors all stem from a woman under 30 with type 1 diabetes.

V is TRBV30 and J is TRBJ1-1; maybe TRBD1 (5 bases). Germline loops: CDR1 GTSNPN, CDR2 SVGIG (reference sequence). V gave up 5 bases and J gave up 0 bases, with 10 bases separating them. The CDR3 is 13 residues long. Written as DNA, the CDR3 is TGTGCCTGGGGAAAGACAGTGAACACTGAAGCTTTCTTT. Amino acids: CAWGKTVNTEAFF.

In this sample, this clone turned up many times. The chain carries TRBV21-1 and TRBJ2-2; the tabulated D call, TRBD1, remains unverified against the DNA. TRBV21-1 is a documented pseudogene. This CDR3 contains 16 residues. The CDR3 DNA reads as TGTGCCAGCAGCAAAGATGGGCAGGGGACACCCGGGGAGCTGTTTTTT. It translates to CASSKDGQGTPGELFF.

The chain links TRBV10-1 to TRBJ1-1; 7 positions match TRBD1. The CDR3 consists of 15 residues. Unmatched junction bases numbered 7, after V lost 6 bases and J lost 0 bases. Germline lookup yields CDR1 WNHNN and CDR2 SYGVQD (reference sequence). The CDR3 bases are TGCGCCAGCAGCGAGCGGACAGGACTGAACACTGAAGCTTTCTTT. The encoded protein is CASSERTGLNTEAFF.

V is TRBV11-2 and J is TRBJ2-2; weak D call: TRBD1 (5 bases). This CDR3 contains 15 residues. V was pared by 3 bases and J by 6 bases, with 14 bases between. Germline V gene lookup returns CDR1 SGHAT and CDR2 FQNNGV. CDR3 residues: CASSFQGTNPGELFF. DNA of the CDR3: TGTGCCAGCAGCTTTCAGGGTACTAACCCCGGGGAGCTGTTTTTT.

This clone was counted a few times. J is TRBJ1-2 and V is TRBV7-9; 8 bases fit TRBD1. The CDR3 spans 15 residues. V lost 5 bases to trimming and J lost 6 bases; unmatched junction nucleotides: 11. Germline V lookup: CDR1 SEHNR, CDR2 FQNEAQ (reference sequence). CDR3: CASSPSQDRVHGYTF. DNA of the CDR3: TGTGCCAGCAGCCCCAGCCAGGACAGGGTCCATGGCTACACCTTC.

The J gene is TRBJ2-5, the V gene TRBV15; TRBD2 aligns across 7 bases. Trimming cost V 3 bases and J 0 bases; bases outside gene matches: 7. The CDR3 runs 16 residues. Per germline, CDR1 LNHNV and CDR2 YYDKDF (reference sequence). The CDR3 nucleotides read TGTGCCACCAGCAGGATGGGAGGGAACAACCAAGAGACCCAGTACTTC. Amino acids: CATSRMGGNNQETQYF.

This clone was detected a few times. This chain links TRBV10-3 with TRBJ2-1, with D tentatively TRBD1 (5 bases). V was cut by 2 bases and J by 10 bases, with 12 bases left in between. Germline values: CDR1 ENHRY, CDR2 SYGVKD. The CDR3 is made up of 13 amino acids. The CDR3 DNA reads TGTGCCATCAGTGAGCTCAGGGATCGGGAGCAGTTCTTC. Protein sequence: CAISELRDREQFF.

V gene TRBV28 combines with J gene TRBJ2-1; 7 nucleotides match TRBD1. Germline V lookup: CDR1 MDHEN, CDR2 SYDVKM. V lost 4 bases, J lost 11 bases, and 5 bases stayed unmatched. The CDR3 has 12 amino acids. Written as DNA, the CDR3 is TGTGCCAGCAGTTCAAGACAGGGAAAGCAGTTCTTC. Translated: CASSSRQGKQFF.

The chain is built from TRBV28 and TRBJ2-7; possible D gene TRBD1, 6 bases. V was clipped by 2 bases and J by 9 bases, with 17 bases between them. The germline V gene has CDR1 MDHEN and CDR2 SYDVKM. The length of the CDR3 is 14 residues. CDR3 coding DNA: TGTGCCAGCAGTTTAATGGCAGGGGTAAATCGGCAGTACTTC. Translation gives CASSLMAGVNRQYF.

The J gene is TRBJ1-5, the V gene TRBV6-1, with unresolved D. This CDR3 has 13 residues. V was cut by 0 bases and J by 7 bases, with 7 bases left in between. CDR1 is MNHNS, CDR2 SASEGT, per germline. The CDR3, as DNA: TGTGCCAGCAGTGAAGCGGCCCTCCAGCCCCAGCATTTT. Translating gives CASSEAALQPQHF.

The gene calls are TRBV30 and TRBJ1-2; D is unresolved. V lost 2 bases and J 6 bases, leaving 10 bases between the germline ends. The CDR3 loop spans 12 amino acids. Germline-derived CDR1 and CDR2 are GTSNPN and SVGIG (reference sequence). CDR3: CAWSMVGNGYTF. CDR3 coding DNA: TGTGCCTGGAGTATGGTCGGTAATGGCTACACCTTC.

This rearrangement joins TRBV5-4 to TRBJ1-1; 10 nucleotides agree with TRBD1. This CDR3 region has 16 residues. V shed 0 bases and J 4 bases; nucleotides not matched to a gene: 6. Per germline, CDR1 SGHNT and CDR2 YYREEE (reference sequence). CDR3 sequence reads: CASSLGDRGRRTEAFF. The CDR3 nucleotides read TGTGCCAGCAGCTTGGGGGACAGGGGTAGGCGCACTGAAGCTTTCTTT.

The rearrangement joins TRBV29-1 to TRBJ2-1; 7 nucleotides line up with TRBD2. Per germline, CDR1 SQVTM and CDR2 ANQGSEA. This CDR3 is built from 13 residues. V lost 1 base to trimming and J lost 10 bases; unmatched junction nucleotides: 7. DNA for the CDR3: TGCAGCGTTGAAGGGGAGCGGGATGGAGAGCAGTTCTTC. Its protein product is CSVEGERDGEQFF.

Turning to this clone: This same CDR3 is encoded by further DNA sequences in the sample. For the CDR3, the DNA is TGTGCCAGCAGCTTAGGACTAGCGGGAGGGAGCTCCTACAATGAGCAGTTCTTC. Translating gives CASSLGLAGGSSYNEQFF. The V gene is TRBV7-9, the J gene TRBJ2-1; 14 bases map to TRBD2. This CDR3 has 18 residues. Per the germline V gene, CDR1 is SEHNR and CDR2 is FQNEAQ (reference sequence). The trim removed 1 base at V and 0 bases at J, leaving 2 bases unmatched. The whole variable domain, filled in from reference TRBV7-9 and TRBJ2-1, reads DTGVSQNPRHKITKRGQNVTFRCDPISEHNRLYWYRQTLGQGPEFLTYFQNEAQLEKSRLLSDRFSAERPKGSFSTLEIQRTEQGDSAMYLCASSLGLAGGSSYNEQFFGPGTRLTVL.

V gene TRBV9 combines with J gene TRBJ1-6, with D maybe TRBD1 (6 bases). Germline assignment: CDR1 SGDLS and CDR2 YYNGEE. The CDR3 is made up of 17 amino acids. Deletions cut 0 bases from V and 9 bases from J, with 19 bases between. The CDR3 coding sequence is TGTGCCAGCAGCGTAGTAGAGTGGGGACATGGTAGTTCACCCCTCCACTTT. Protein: CASSVVEWGHGSSPLHF.

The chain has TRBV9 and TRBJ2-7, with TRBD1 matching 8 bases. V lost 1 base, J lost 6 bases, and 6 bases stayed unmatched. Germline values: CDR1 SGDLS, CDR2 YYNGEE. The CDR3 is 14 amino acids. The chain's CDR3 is CASSVQGARGEQYF. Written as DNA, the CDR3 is TGTGCCAGCAGCGTACAGGGGGCGAGGGGCGAGCAGTACTTC. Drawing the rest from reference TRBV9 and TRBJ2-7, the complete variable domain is DSGVTQTPKHLITATGQRVTLRCSPRSGDLSVYWYQQSLDQGLQFLIQYYNGEERAKGNILERFSAQQFPDLHSELNLSSLELGDSALYFCASSVQGARGEQYFGPGTRLTVT.

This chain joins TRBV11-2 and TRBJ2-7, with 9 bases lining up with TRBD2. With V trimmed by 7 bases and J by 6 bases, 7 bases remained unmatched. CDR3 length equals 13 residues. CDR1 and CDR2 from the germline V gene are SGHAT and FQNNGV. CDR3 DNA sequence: TGTGCCAGCAAGCTAGCGGGAAGCCTCGAGCAGTACGTC. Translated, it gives CASKLAGSLEQYV.

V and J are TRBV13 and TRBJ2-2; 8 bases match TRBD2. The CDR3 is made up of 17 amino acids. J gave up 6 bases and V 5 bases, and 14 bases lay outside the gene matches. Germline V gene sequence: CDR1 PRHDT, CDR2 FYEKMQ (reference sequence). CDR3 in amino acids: CASSQPLPGLVAGELFF. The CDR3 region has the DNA TGTGCCAGCAGCCAACCCCTACCGGGACTAGTCGCCGGGGAGCTGTTTTTT.

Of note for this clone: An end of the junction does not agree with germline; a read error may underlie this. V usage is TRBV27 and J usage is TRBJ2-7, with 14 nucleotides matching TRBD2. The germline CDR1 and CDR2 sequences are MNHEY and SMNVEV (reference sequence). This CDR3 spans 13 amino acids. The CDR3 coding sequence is TGTGCCAGCAGTTCCGGACTAGCGGGAGGTTTCAACTTC. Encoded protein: CASSSGLAGGFNF.

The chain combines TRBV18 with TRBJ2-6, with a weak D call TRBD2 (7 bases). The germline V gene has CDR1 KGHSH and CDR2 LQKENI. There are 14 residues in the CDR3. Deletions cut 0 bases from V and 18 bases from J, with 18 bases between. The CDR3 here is CASSPPGRGADWTF. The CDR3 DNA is TGTGCCAGCTCACCACCCGGACGGGGGGCCGATTGGACTTTC.

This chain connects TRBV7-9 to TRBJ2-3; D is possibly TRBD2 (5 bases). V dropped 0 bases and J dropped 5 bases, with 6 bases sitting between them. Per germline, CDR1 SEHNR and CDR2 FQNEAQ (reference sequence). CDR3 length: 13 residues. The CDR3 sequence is CASSLAGVDTQYF. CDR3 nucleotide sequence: TGTGCCAGCAGCTTAGCGGGAGTAGATACGCAGTATTTT.

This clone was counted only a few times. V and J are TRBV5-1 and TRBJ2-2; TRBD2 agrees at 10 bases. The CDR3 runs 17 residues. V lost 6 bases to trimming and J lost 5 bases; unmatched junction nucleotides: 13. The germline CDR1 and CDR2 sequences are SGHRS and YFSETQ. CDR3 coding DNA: TGCGCCAGCAACGGGGGCCTAGCGGGAGTATCGACCGGGGAGCTGTTTTTT. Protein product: CASNGGLAGVSTGELFF.

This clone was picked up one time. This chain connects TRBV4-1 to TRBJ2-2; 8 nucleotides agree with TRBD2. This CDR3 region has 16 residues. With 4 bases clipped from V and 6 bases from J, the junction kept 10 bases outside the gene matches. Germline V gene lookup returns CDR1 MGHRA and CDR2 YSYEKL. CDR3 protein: CASSPDPGRAAGELFF. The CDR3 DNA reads TGCGCCAGCAGCCCCGATCCCGGGAGGGCCGCCGGGGAGCTGTTTTTT.

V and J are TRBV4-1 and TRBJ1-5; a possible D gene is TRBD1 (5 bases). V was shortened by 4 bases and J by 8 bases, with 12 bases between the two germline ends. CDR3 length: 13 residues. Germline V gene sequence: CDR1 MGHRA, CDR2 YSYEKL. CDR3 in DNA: TGCGCCAGCAGCCCGGGGGACGGGAAGCCCCAGCATTTT. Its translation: CASSPGDGKPQHF.

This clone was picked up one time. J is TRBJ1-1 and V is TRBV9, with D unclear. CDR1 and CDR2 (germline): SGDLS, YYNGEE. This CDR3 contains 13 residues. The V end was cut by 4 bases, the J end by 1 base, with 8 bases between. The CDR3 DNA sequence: TGTGCCAGCAGCCTCACCGGGAACACTGAAGCTTTCTTT. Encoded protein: CASSLTGNTEAFF.

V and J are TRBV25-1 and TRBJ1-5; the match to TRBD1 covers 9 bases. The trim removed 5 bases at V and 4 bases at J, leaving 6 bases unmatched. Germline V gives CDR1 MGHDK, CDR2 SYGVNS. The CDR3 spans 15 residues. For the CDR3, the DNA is TGTGCCAGCAGTCCACCCGACAGGGGGAATCAGCCCCAGCATTTT. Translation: CASSPPDRGNQPQHF.

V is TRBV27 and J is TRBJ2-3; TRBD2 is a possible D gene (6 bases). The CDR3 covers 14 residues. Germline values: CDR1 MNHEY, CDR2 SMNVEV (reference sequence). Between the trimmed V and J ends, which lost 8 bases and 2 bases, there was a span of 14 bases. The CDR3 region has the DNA TGTGCCAGCGCGAGGGGACTCACCACAGATACGCAGTATTTT. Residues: CASARGLTTDTQYF.